Each of the 8 T cell receptor beta chains below was sequenced from the same sample in a study of T cell responses to AZD1222 COVID-19 vaccine. Libraries were prepared by immunoSEQ multiplex PCR; TCRdb keeps only in-frame clonotypes and omits some of them. The table lists over 120,000 clones, approximately 90% of them singletons. This specimen consisted of peripheral blood, obtained 28 days after the second AZD1222 dose. The receptors come from an adult who received the AZD1222 COVID-19 vaccine.

This clone has just one count. The genes are TRBV9 and TRBJ2-7; 10 bases agree with TRBD1. This CDR3 has 15 residues. The germline CDR1 and CDR2 sequences are SGDLS and YYNGEE. Trimming removed 4 bases from V and 5 bases from J; junction bases left unmatched: 9. CDR3 nucleotide sequence: TGTGCCAGCAGCCTCCGGGACAGGGGAATCCACGAGCAGTACTTC. It yields the protein CASSLRDRGIHEQYF.

The V gene is TRBV7-9, the J gene TRBJ1-2; 8 nucleotides agree with TRBD1. V dropped 1 base and J dropped 5; count of bases not matched to a gene: 6. The germline CDR1 and CDR2 sequences are SEHNR and FQNEAQ (reference sequence). The CDR3 runs to 15 residues. The CDR3 reads CASSLGTGGWYGYTF. The CDR3 region has the DNA TGTGCCAGCAGCTTAGGCACAGGGGGTTGGTATGGCTACACCTTC.

The chain links TRBV5-1 to TRBJ2-7; D gene uncertain. V was cut by 3 bases and J by 1 base, with 2 bases left in between. Germline V gene data show CDR1 as SGHRS and CDR2 as YFSETQ. This CDR3 region has 11 residues. CDR3 region: CASSSSYEQYF. The CDR3 bases are TGCGCCAGCAGCTCTTCCTACGAGCAGTACTTC.

This clone appeared a single time. The same CDR3 also results from other DNA sequences found in this sample. V is TRBV30 and J is TRBJ1-3; D is perhaps TRBD1 (5 bases). CDR3 length: 12 residues. In germline, CDR1 is GTSNPN, CDR2 SVGIG (reference sequence). Between the trimmed V and J ends, which lost 5 bases and 0 bases, there was a span of 5 bases. The CDR3 here is CAWGGSGNTIYF. In nucleotides, the CDR3 is TGTGCCTGGGGGGGCTCTGGAAACACCATATATTTT.

The V and J genes are TRBV5-8 and TRBJ2-7; TRBD2 is a possible D gene (5 bases). Looked up from germline, CDR1 is SGHTS and CDR2 is YDEGEE. The germline V and J ends were trimmed by 5 bases and 3 bases, with 15 bases remaining between them. The CDR3 sequence is 14 residues long. The CDR3 sequence: CASRDLGGGYEQYF. As DNA, the CDR3 is TGTGCCAGCAGGGACCTTGGAGGCGGCTACGAGCAGTACTTC.

This clone was found once. The chain employs TRBV7-3 and TRBJ2-1; D unresolved. Germline V gene lookup returns CDR1 SGHTA and CDR2 FQGTGA. V lost 3 bases to trimming and J lost 5 bases, with 11 bases between them. This CDR3 is built from 14 residues. CDR3 nucleotides: TGTGCCAGCAGCTTTCATCGATCGGACAATGAGCAGTTCTTC. It encodes CASSFHRSDNEQFF.

In DNA, the CDR3 is TGTGCCAGCAGCTTGCGGGGCCATCCCAATGAGCAGTTCTTC. The encoded protein is CASSLRGHPNEQFF. The chain joins TRBV7-2 to TRBJ2-1; weak D call: TRBD2 (6 bases). V lost 3 bases and J 6 bases, leaving 12 bases between the germline ends. This CDR3 is built from 14 residues. Germline assignment: CDR1 SGHTA and CDR2 FQGNSA.

The V gene is TRBV6-5, the J gene TRBJ2-2; D is unresolved. Trimming left V 7 bases short and J 1 base short, with 10 bases between. This CDR3 region has 14 residues. CDR1 is MNHEY and CDR2 is SVGAGI in the germline V gene. CDR3 nucleotide sequence: TGTGCCAGCACCCCCGACCTGAACACCGGGGAGCTGTTTTTT. It translates to CASTPDLNTGELFF.